The T cell receptor (beta chain) described here comes from a study of tumor-infiltrating lymphocytes in localized non-small cell lung cancer. Study results and limitations: Available tissue quantity limited TCR sequencing to a patient subset. T-cell fraction did not differ between immunotypes IM1 and IM2.

Trimming cost V 1 base and J 4 bases; bases outside gene matches: 10. The CDR3 spans 17 residues. Germline V lookup: CDR1 SGHAT, CDR2 FQNNGV. Of note for this clone: Its cognate antigen is unknown.

Data came from immunoSEQ multiplex PCR; TCRdb stores just in-frame clones and leaves some out. The table lists some 10,000 clones, roughly three fifths of them singletons. The clonotype originates from a human donor with non-small cell lung cancer. Sequencing was done on a sample of lung tumor tissue. The gene calls are TRBV11-2 and TRBJ2-7, with 10 positions matching TRBD2. Written as DNA, the CDR3 is TGTGCCAGCAGCTTAGGTTTTGCTAGCGGGAGCTTATACGAGCAGTACTTC. Translating it yields CASSLGFASGSLYEQYF.